What follows describes a single T cell receptor (beta chain). This entry is derived from a study of blood T cell repertoires in COVID-19. Across the study: Sources were T cells, B-cell-depleted T cells, or PBMCs; the material itself was cDNA or gDNA.

TCRdb keeps only in-frame clones here, not all; method: immunoSEQ multiplex PCR. Among around 140,000 clones listed, 65% to 80% were seen once. This sequence was found in a man aged 50 to 59 with acute or convalescent COVID-19. Sequencing was done on a sample of peripheral blood.

The CDR3 here is CASSQEVRTNYGYTF. As DNA, the CDR3 is TGTGCCAGCTCACAGGAGGTACGGACTAACTATGGCTACACCTTC. This sequence joins TRBV18 and TRBJ1-2, with unresolved D. Germline lookup yields CDR1 KGHSH and CDR2 LQKENI. V was pared by 4 bases and J by 0 bases, with 12 bases between. The CDR3 has 15 residues.